The 3 T cell receptor beta chains presented below share a single source sample, sequenced in a study of a mutant IDH1 vaccine in newly diagnosed glioma. Sequencing was performed with immunoSEQ multiplex PCR; in TCRdb, only in-frame clones are kept and a portion is missing. The sample gives tens of thousands of clones, roughly 85% of which show up once; approximately 8% is in the top ten. Time point specified: week 11, during vaccination. A 20-mer mutant IDH1 peptide at 300 ug was injected subcutaneously with topical imiquimod. These receptors' antigens are unknown. Sample: PBMCs, taken from a glioma patient whose treatment included an IDH1 peptide vaccine. All receptors derive from a man aged 40-55 years with glioma.

The chain has TRBV29-1 and TRBJ2-7; possibly TRBD1 or TRBD2 for D (5 bases each). CDR3 length: 12 residues. V was pared by 6 bases and J by 2 bases, with 11 bases between. In germline, CDR1 is SQVTM, CDR2 ANQGSEA. CDR3 DNA: TGCAGCGTCCGGGACGCAGCCTACGAGCAGTACGTC. Amino acids: CSVRDAAYEQYV.

The V call is TRBV7-2, the J call TRBJ1-2; D may be TRBD1 (5 bases). CDR3 length: 19 amino acids. The V gene lost 5 bases and the J gene lost 3 bases, with 28 bases spanning the gap. Germline loops: CDR1 SGHTA, CDR2 FQGNSA. The CDR3 DNA reads as TGTGCCAGCAGCCAACCTCTTGATGGCATAGGGGAGGAGGACTATGGCTACACCTTC. This sequence encodes CASSQPLDGIGEEDYGYTF. Full variable domain (missing parts from reference TRBV7-2 and TRBJ1-2): GAGVSQSPSNKVTEKGKDVELRCDPISGHTALYWYRQSLGQGLEFLIYFQGNSAPDKSGLPSDRFSAERTGGSVSTLTIQRTQQEDSAVYLCASSQPLDGIGEEDYGYTFGSGTRLTVV.

The J gene is TRBJ1-1, the V gene TRBV7-8, with TRBD1 identical over 10 bases. J lost 4 bases, V lost 5 bases, and 7 bases had no gene match. Germline lookup yields CDR1 SGHVS and CDR2 FQNEAQ. The CDR3 is 15 amino acids. The CDR3 loop is CASSQGQGRSTEAFF. Written as DNA, the CDR3 is TGTGCCAGCAGCCAGGGACAGGGGAGAAGCACTGAAGCTTTCTTT.